The sample holds one count of the clone carrying this T cell receptor (beta chain). The antigen is not known. The PCR had 60 Vbeta and 13 Jbeta primers. Using immunoSEQ multiplex PCR, the repertoire was profiled, and TCRdb retains in-frame clones only, with some absent. The sample consists of 98,000 or so clones, approximately 71% of them appearing once. The sample comes from a study of cytomegalovirus exposure and HLA in healthy donors. This CDR3 region has 15 residues. CDR1 is SGHAT and CDR2 is FQNNGV in the germline V gene. The J segment lost 2 bases and the V segment lost 1 base, leaving 4 bases of the junction unmatched. The study, taken as a whole, reports: The study dropped some indistinguishable V segments, TRBV6-2 and TRBV6-3 among them. HLA alleles were associated with around 17,000 TCR beta sequences in a later analysis at 0.05 false discovery rate. Among the most significant clusters, several appeared linked to common viral pathogens in a later analysis. Cytomegalovirus-associated status was assigned to approximately 160 TCR beta chains.

The sequencing input was PBMCs. The sequence was obtained from a female donor in good health and CMV-seronegative. The chain carries TRBV11-2 and TRBJ2-7; TRBD1 matches at 8 bases. CDR3 in amino acids: CASSLGTGNTYEQYF. In DNA, the CDR3 is TGTGCCAGCAGCTTAGGGACAGGGAACACCTACGAGCAGTACTTC.